These 20 T cell receptor beta chains were all obtained from the same sample, sequenced in a study of Ad26.COV2.S vaccination and SARS-CoV-2 variants. Indicated treatment: roughly 19 received Ad26.COV2.S at low or high dose, single or two shots; roughly five received placebo; per-sample allocation not given. Repertoires come from day 63 after the first vaccine or placebo injection. TCRdb's table, derived via immunoSEQ multiplex PCR, lists solely in-frame clones and lacks some. The profile shows 300,000 to 400,000 clones, about 85% of them singletons. The sequencing used peripheral blood, collected in a trial of Ad26.COV2.S vaccine versus placebo. Every receptor here comes from a person aged 18-65 years who received the Ad26.COV2.S COVID-19 vaccine or a placebo.

CDR3 nucleotide sequence: TGCAGTGGAAGGGGGCAGTACTTC. Translating gives CSGRGQYF. The chain joins TRBV20-1 to TRBJ2-7; maybe TRBD1 (5 bases). CDR1 is DFQATT, CDR2 SNEGSKA, per germline (reference sequence). This CDR3 contains 8 residues. Trimming took 7 bases from V and 9 from J, leaving 7 bases between them.

The genes are TRBV7-8 and TRBJ1-1; D gene ambiguous. Germline loops: CDR1 SGHVS, CDR2 FQNEAQ. The CDR3 contains 16 residues. The germline V and J ends were trimmed by 1 base and 4 bases, with 16 bases remaining between them. The CDR3 sequence: CASSLGPRMAGTEAFF. The CDR3, as DNA: TGTGCCAGCAGCTTAGGTCCCAGGATGGCCGGCACTGAAGCTTTCTTT.

This chain joins TRBV5-4 and TRBJ2-7, with 8 bases that match TRBD1. The germline V gene has CDR1 SGHNT and CDR2 YYREEE (reference sequence). This CDR3 is 14 amino acids long. V gave up 4 bases and J gave up 6 bases; unmatched junction bases: 9. The CDR3 nucleotides read TGTGCCAGCAGCAGGACAGGGATGAGTCGCGAGCAGTACTTC. It translates to CASSRTGMSREQYF. Complete variable domain (other parts from reference TRBV5-4 and TRBJ2-7): ETGVTQSPTHLIKTRGQQVTLRCSSQSGHNTVSWYQQALGQGPQFIFQYYREEENGRGNFPPRFSGLQFPNYSSELNVNALELDDSALYLCASSRTGMSREQYFGPGTRLTVT.

This clone was counted once. This rearrangement joins TRBV9 to TRBJ2-1, with TRBD2 identical over 10 bases. The CDR3 is 19 residues long. Germline lookup yields CDR1 SGDLS and CDR2 YYNGEE. With V trimmed by 0 bases and J by 8 bases, 17 bases remained unmatched. As DNA, the CDR3 is TGTGCCAGCAGCGTAGCCCCTCAAAATAGGGCTAGCGGGAGCTATGAGCAGTTCTTC. Protein product: CASSVAPQNRASGSYEQFF.

The chain employs TRBV30 and TRBJ1-1; a possible D gene is TRBD1 (6 bases). The CDR3 covers 14 residues. Germline CDR1 reads GTSNPN; CDR2 reads SVGIG (reference sequence). The V end was cut by 4 bases, the J end by 4 bases, with 16 bases between. CDR3 in amino acids: CAWTTKGGITEAFF. The CDR3 DNA reads TGTGCCTGGACTACAAAAGGGGGGATCACTGAAGCTTTCTTT. Full variable domain (rest looked up from reference TRBV30 and TRBJ1-1): SQTIHQWPATLVQPVGSPLSLECTVEGTSNPNLYWYRQAAGRGLQLLFYSVGIGQISSEVPQNLSASRPQDRQFILSSKKLLLSDSGFYLCAWTTKGGITEAFFGQGTRLTVV.

V usage is TRBV27 and J usage is TRBJ1-1; D is unclear. The CDR3 is 15 residues long. V dropped 1 base and J dropped 1 base, with 10 bases sitting between them. Germline CDR1 reads MNHEY; CDR2 reads SMNVEV (reference sequence). CDR3 coding DNA: TGTGCCAGCAGTTTATGGTTTGCAGCGAACACTGAAGCTTTCTTT. Protein sequence: CASSLWFAANTEAFF.

The chain employs TRBV11-2 and TRBJ1-1; D gene uncertain. Trimming took 0 bases from V and 8 from J, leaving 7 bases between them. Germline assignment: CDR1 SGHAT and CDR2 FQNNGV. CDR3 length: 12 residues. The CDR3 region has the DNA TGTGCCAGCAGCTTAGATTTTCGGGAAGCTTTCTTT. Translation: CASSLDFREAFF.

This chain links TRBV5-8 with TRBJ1-5; a weak D match, TRBD1 (5 bases). The CDR3 has 16 residues. Germline V gene sequence: CDR1 SGHTS, CDR2 YDEGEE. V was clipped by 2 bases and J by 1 base, with 13 bases between them. In nucleotides, the CDR3 is TGTGCCAGCAGCTTTACGCGGACACTGAGCAATCAGCCCCAGCATTTT. Translation: CASSFTRTLSNQPQHF.

The chain combines TRBV7-9 with TRBJ1-5, with no clear D. The germline CDR1 and CDR2 sequences are SEHNR and FQNEAQ (reference sequence). Trimming removed 5 bases at V and 0 bases at J, with 20 bases between. The CDR3 length is 18 residues. CDR3 nucleotides: TGTGCCAGCAGCCTAAGTGGTTCAGGAGGCTATAGCAATCAGCCCCAGCATTTT. The encoded protein is CASSLSGSGGYSNQPQHF.

This sequence joins TRBV4-3 and TRBJ2-7; TRBD1 might be the D (6 bases). The V gene lost 2 bases and the J gene lost 0 bases, with 17 bases spanning the gap. This CDR3 contains 17 residues. Germline-derived CDR1 and CDR2 are LGHNA and YSLEER. The CDR3, as DNA: TGCGCCAGCAGCCAAAAACAGGACAGCAGGAGCTCCTACGAGCAGTACTTC. This translates into CASSQKQDSRSSYEQYF.

The V gene is TRBV27, the J gene TRBJ1-2; D remains unclear. V was trimmed by 2 bases and J by 6 bases, leaving 13 bases between them. Per the germline V gene, CDR1 is MNHEY and CDR2 is SMNVEV (reference sequence). The CDR3 has 14 amino acids. CDR3 sequence: CASSLLPEGHGYTF. As DNA, the CDR3 is TGTGCCAGCAGTTTACTCCCGGAAGGGCATGGCTACACCTTC.

V and J are TRBV13 and TRBJ2-7; D might be TRBD1 (5 bases). Trimming took off 5 bases at V and 3 bases at J, with 14 bases between the two ends. Germline CDR1 is PRHDT and CDR2 is FYEKMQ (reference sequence). This CDR3 spans 14 amino acids. Here the CDR3 DNA reads TGTGCCAGCAGCGGAGACAGTTCCCTCTACGAGCAGTACTTC. This gives the protein CASSGDSSLYEQYF.

The CDR3 DNA reads TGTGCCAGTAGTGCCGGGACAGGGGGTATTAGCTATGGCTACACCTTC. Translation: CASSAGTGGISYGYTF. This rearrangement joins TRBV19 to TRBJ1-2, with 11 bases matching TRBD1. The germline gives CDR1 LNHDA, CDR2 SQIVND (reference sequence). This CDR3 has 16 amino acids. Trimming took 5 bases from V and 4 from J; bases not matched to a gene: 9. Complete variable domain (other parts from reference TRBV19 and TRBJ1-2): DGGITQSPKYLFRKEGQNVTLSCEQNLNHDAMYWYRQDPGQGLRLIYYSQIVNDFQKGDIAEGYSVSREKKESFPLTVTSAQKNPTAFYLCASSAGTGGISYGYTFGSGTRLTVV.

A remark on this clone: Other DNA sequences within the sample encode an identical CDR3. The chain employs TRBV28 and TRBJ2-7; the D is unclear. The CDR3 length is 11 residues. The V gene's germline CDR1 is MDHEN and CDR2 SYDVKM. V was trimmed by 4 bases and J by 2 bases, leaving 3 bases between them. CDR3: CASSSPYEQYF. The DNA of the CDR3 is TGTGCCAGCAGTTCACCCTACGAGCAGTACTTC.

The chain employs TRBV7-2 and TRBJ2-7; D might be TRBD1 (6 bases). The CDR3 covers 14 residues. V was shortened by 5 bases and J by 6 bases, with 17 bases between the two germline ends. The V gene's germline CDR1 is SGHTA and CDR2 FQGNSA. The CDR3 DNA is TGTGCCAGCAGCGGGGTCAACAGGGTAGGCGAGCAGTACTTC. It yields the protein CASSGVNRVGEQYF.

The rearrangement links TRBV7-2 to TRBJ2-3, with D hard to call. This CDR3 has 14 amino acids. The V end was cut by 4 bases, the J end by 0 bases, with 8 bases between. CDR1 and CDR2 from the germline V gene are SGHTA and FQGNSA. CDR3 residues: CASSSDLSTDTQYF. The CDR3 DNA is TGTGCCAGCAGCTCAGACCTTAGCACAGATACGCAGTATTTT.

The chain employs TRBV28 and TRBJ1-3, with a weak D call TRBD1 (5 bases). The CDR3 consists of 16 residues. Per germline, CDR1 MDHEN and CDR2 SYDVKM. Deletions cut 3 bases from V and 0 bases from J, with 12 bases between. The CDR3 nucleotides are TGTGCCAGCAGTTTGCTTTACAGGATCTCTGGAAACACCATATATTTT. It is translated as CASSLLYRISGNTIYF.

Written as DNA, the CDR3 is TGTGCCAGCAGCCGGGACAGGGGGCAAGGCGGGGAGCTGTTTTTT. It is translated as CASSRDRGQGGELFF. The chain joins TRBV7-9 to TRBJ2-2, with TRBD1 matching 12 bases. The trim removed 5 bases at V and 7 bases at J, leaving 5 bases unmatched. The CDR3 runs to 15 residues. CDR1 and CDR2 (germline): SEHNR, FQNEAQ (reference sequence).

The chain uses TRBV5-3 and TRBJ2-3; 9 bases align to TRBD2. TRBV5-3 is recorded as an ORF, its role being uncertain. With 4 bases clipped from V and 1 base from J, the junction kept 13 bases outside the gene matches. The CDR3 sequence is 18 residues long. CDR3 DNA sequence: TGTGCCAGAAGCCCTGGGGGCTTAGCGGGAGCGGGCACAGATACGCAGTATTTT. Residues: CARSPGGLAGAGTDTQYF.

The chain couples TRBV27 to TRBJ1-5; 7 positions match TRBD1. CDR1 is MNHEY, CDR2 SMNVEV, per germline (reference sequence). V trimming: 2 bases; J trimming: 6 bases; junction bases outside the gene matches: 10. The CDR3 is made up of 16 amino acids. The CDR3 sequence is CASSLVETGSPQPQHF. The CDR3 nucleotides are TGTGCCAGCAGTTTAGTTGAGACAGGGTCCCCTCAGCCCCAGCATTTT.